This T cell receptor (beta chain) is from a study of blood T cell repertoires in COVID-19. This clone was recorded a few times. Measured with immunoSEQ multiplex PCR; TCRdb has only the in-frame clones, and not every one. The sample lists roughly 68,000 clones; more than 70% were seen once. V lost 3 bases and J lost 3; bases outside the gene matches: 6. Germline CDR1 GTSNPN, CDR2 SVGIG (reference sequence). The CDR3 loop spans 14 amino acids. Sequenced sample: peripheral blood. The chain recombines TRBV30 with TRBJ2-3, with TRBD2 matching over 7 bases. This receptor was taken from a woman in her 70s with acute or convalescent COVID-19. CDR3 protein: CAWSAGDRTDTQYF. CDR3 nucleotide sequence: TGTGCCTGGAGCGCGGGGGATAGGACAGATACGCAGTATTTT. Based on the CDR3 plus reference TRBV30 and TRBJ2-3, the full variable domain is SQTIHQWPATLVQPVGSPLSLECTVEGTSNPNLYWYRQAAGRGLQLLFYSVGIGQISSEVPQNLSASRPQDRQFILSSKKLLLSDSGFYLCAWSAGDRTDTQYFGPGTRLTVL.